The 27 T cell receptor beta chains listed next were all sequenced from one sample in a study of T cell repertoires in cytomegalovirus infection. MiXCR, applied by TCRdb to the reads, yields one record per CDR3 protein. The sample shows approximately 130,000 distinct CDR3 sequences, about 10% of them seen only once. The specimen was PBMCs. These receptors originate from a human donor in good health (CMV status not recorded). Some clones in this sample may be carry-over from other donors' samples.

Many counts were recorded for this clonotype. The CDR3 DNA sequence: TGTGCCAGCAGTGACGGCAGGGGATGGGAGACCCAGTACTTC. Translation: CASSDGRGWETQYF. The chain employs TRBV2 and TRBJ2-5; tentative D call: TRBD1 (6 bases). CDR1 and CDR2 (germline): SNHLY, FYNNEI. Trimming cost V 3 bases and J 5 bases, with 13 bases left between them. The CDR3 is 14 amino acids. Complete variable domain (other parts from reference TRBV2 and TRBJ2-5): EPEVTQTPSHQVTQMGQEVILRCVPISNHLYFYWYRQILGQKVEFLVSFYNNEISEKSEIFDDQFSVERPDGSNFTLKIRSTKLEDSAMYFCASSDGRGWETQYFGPGTRLLVL.

In this sample, this clonotype turned up many times. CDR3 residues: CASKAGQKNEKLFF. In DNA form, the CDR3 reads TGTGCCAGTAAGGCGGGGCAGAAGAATGAAAAACTGTTTTTT. This sequence joins TRBV19 and TRBJ1-4; the D gene is possibly TRBD1 (5 bases). Trimming removed 7 bases from V and 5 bases from J, with 14 bases in between. Germline V gives CDR1 LNHDA, CDR2 SQIVND (reference sequence). This CDR3 has 14 amino acids.

This clonotype was found many times. The chain uses TRBV29-1 and TRBJ1-1, with a possible D match to TRBD1 (5 bases). CDR1 is SQVTM and CDR2 is ANQGSEA in the germline V gene. The CDR3 spans 11 residues. Trimming removed 7 bases from V and 2 bases from J, with 8 bases in between. The CDR3, as DNA: TGCAGCGGGACATCCAACACTGAAGCTTTCTTT. This encodes CSGTSNTEAFF.

The chain links TRBV2 to TRBJ2-2, with D possibly matching TRBD1 (6 bases). CDR3 length equals 13 residues. V lost 9 bases and J lost 5, with 13 bases in between. Germline V gene sequence: CDR1 SNHLY, CDR2 FYNNEI. CDR3 residues: CASFWGQTGELFF. In nucleotides, the CDR3 is TGTGCCAGTTTCTGGGGGCAGACCGGGGAGCTGTTTTTT.

This clonotype has a handful of counts. The rearrangement links TRBV2 to TRBJ1-5; no clear D. CDR3 length: 14 amino acids. Germline-derived CDR1 and CDR2 are SNHLY and FYNNEI. V dropped 6 bases and J dropped 5 bases, with 14 bases sitting between them. CDR3 protein: CASSLGGLDQPQHF. The CDR3 region has the DNA TGTGCCAGCAGCCTCGGCGGACTGGATCAGCCCCAGCATTTT.

Many counts were recorded for this clonotype. The chain employs TRBV7-2 and TRBJ2-2, with D hard to call. The V gene's germline CDR1 is SGHTA and CDR2 FQGNSA. The V end lost 4 bases, the J end lost 0 bases, and 6 bases lay between the germline ends. The CDR3 contains 14 residues. The DNA of the CDR3 is TGTGCCAGCAGCTCTGGACCGAACACCGGGGAGCTGTTTTTT. Protein product: CASSSGPNTGELFF.

The V gene is TRBV6-8, the J gene TRBJ2-3; a possible D gene is TRBD2 (5 bases). The germline gives CDR1 MNHGY, CDR2 SAAAGT. Trimming stripped 2 bases from V and 0 bases from J, with 15 bases between. CDR3 size: 17 residues. The CDR3 DNA reads as TGTGCCAGCAGTTACGTTAGAGGGATCACTAGCACAGATACGCAGTATTTT. It translates to CASSYVRGITSTDTQYF.

This clonotype was detected many times. The chain uses TRBV12-3 or TRBV12-4 and TRBJ1-3; no clear D. The CDR3 is 13 amino acids. V was trimmed by 5 bases and J by 0 bases, leaving 5 bases between them. Written as DNA, the CDR3 is TGTGCCAGCAGTACCAGCTCTGGAAACACCATATATTTT. This encodes CASSTSSGNTIYF.

The sample holds many counts of this clonotype. The rearrangement joins TRBV12-3 or TRBV12-4 to TRBJ1-4; TRBD1 matches at 9 bases. This CDR3 has 16 amino acids. Trimming at V came to 5 bases and at J to 8 bases, leaving 12 bases not matched to a gene. The CDR3 DNA follows: TGTGCCAGCAGTCCCTCTCGGACAGGGGTCAAAGAAAAACTGTTTTTT. Translated: CASSPSRTGVKEKLFF.

The chain uses TRBV5-4 and TRBJ2-6, with 8 nucleotides matching TRBD2. Germline CDR1 SGHNT, CDR2 YYREEE (reference sequence). CDR3 size: 14 residues. With 4 bases clipped from V and 7 bases from J, the junction kept 4 bases outside the gene matches. CDR3 DNA: TGTGCCAGCAGCCCGGGGGGGACAGCCAACGTCCTGACTTTC. Translated, it gives CASSPGGTANVLTF.

This clonotype appeared many times. V usage is TRBV7-8 and J usage is TRBJ1-1; 8 nucleotides align to TRBD1. V was clipped by 3 bases and J by 6 bases; unmatched bases: 3. The CDR3 is 13 amino acids. CDR1 is SGHVS, CDR2 FQNEAQ, per germline. The CDR3 spells CASSLDRAAEAFF. CDR3 nucleotide sequence: TGTGCCAGCAGCTTGGACAGGGCGGCTGAAGCTTTCTTT.

There are many counts of this clonotype. This sequence joins TRBV29-1 and TRBJ1-1, with TRBD1 identical over 7 bases. The CDR3 is 13 residues long. CDR1 and CDR2 from the germline V gene are SQVTM and ANQGSEA. V shed 7 bases, J shed 1 base, and the junction held 6 bases outside the gene matches. The CDR3 nucleotides are TGCAGCGCCATCCGGGACAGGAACACTGAAGCTTTCTTT. Amino acids: CSAIRDRNTEAFF.

This clonotype occurred many times. J is TRBJ2-7 and V is TRBV7-2, with D tentatively TRBD2 (6 bases). The length of the CDR3 is 13 residues. CDR1 is SGHTA, CDR2 FQGNSA, per germline. Trimming removed 6 bases at V and 0 bases at J, with 9 bases between. For the CDR3, the DNA is TGTGCCAGCAGGGGGGGTTACTCCTACGAGCAGTACTTC. Protein product: CASRGGYSYEQYF.

This sequence joins TRBV19 and TRBJ2-5; the match to TRBD2 covers 9 bases. The CDR3 runs 15 residues. V shed 0 bases and J 4 bases; nucleotides not matched to a gene: 3. The germline CDR1 and CDR2 sequences are LNHDA and SQIVND (reference sequence). The CDR3 DNA follows: TGTGCCAGTAGTATAGATCCGGGACTAGCAGAGACCCAGTACTTC. Amino acids: CASSIDPGLAETQYF.

This sequence joins TRBV12-3 or TRBV12-4 and TRBJ2-7, with 12 bases matching TRBD2. After removal of 7 bases from V and 4 bases from J, the junction contained 8 bases not matched to a gene. The CDR3 length is 15 residues. The CDR3 DNA reads as TGTGCCAGCACCATCATGGGACTAGCGGGTTACGAGCAGTACTTC. Translating gives CASTIMGLAGYEQYF.

This clonotype was seen many times. The chain combines TRBV7-6 with TRBJ1-4; possibly TRBD1 for D (5 bases). Germline V gene data show CDR1 as SGHVS and CDR2 as FNYEAQ. V was pared by 4 bases and J by 10 bases, with 13 bases between. CDR3 size: 13 residues. The CDR3 nucleotides read TGTGCCAGCAGCTCAGGGACCCCCGGAAAACTGTTTTTT. It is translated as CASSSGTPGKLFF. Based on the CDR3 plus reference TRBV7-6 and TRBJ1-4, the full variable domain is GAGVSQSPRYKVTKRGQDVALRCDPISGHVSLYWYRQALGQGPEFLTYFNYEAQQDKSGLPNDRFSAERPEGSISTLTIQRTEQRDSAMYRCASSSGTPGKLFFGSGTQLSVL.

The table lists this clonotype with many counts. The chain has TRBV6-6 and TRBJ2-5; the D gene could be TRBD1 or TRBD2 (5 bases each). Germline lookup yields CDR1 MNHNY and CDR2 SVGAGI (reference sequence). The CDR3 is 14 amino acids. Trimming cost V 2 bases and J 1 base, with 8 bases left between them. CDR3 in amino acids: CASSYPGSQETQYF. CDR3 DNA sequence: TGTGCCAGCAGTTACCCAGGGAGCCAAGAGACCCAGTACTTC.

As concerns this clonotype: Given a much more abundant clone one base away, this may be a read error. The CDR3 carries no conserved terminal phenylalanine or tryptophan, so it likely arises from a read error. The chain carries TRBV18 and TRBJ1-1; D uncertain. Germline loops: CDR1 KGHSH, CDR2 LQKENI. Trimming removed 2 bases from V and 0 bases from J, with 4 bases in between. This CDR3 comprises 13 residues. The CDR3 region is CASSPNLNTEAFL. CDR3 coding DNA: TGTGCCAGCTCACCAAATTTGAACACTGAAGCTTTCCTT.

This clonotype appeared many times. The gene calls are TRBV12-3 or TRBV12-4 and TRBJ1-5; D ambiguous. V was pared by 5 bases and J by 5 bases, with 7 bases between. This CDR3 has 12 amino acids. The CDR3 nucleotides are TGTGCCAGCAGTGCTTTAGATCAGCCCCAGCATTTT. Its protein is CASSALDQPQHF.

This clonotype appeared a few times. V usage is TRBV3-1 and J usage is TRBJ2-7; 9 positions match TRBD2. The CDR3 has 15 residues. Germline trimming cut 1 base from V and 0 bases from J; bases unmatched to any gene: 1. The germline V gene has CDR1 LGHDT and CDR2 YNNKEL (reference sequence). The chain's CDR3 is CASSQVTSGSYEQYF. In DNA, the CDR3 is TGTGCCAGCAGCCAAGTGACTAGCGGCTCCTACGAGCAGTACTTC.

This clonotype has ten or more counts. The rearrangement links TRBV5-4 to TRBJ2-5; 9 nucleotides match TRBD1. The CDR3 runs to 15 residues. Germline V gene lookup returns CDR1 SGHNT and CDR2 YYREEE (reference sequence). V dropped 6 bases and J dropped 2; count of bases not matched to a gene: 8. CDR3 loop: CASTSGQGAQETQYF. In nucleotides, the CDR3 is TGTGCCAGCACCTCGGGACAGGGAGCTCAAGAGACCCAGTACTTC.

This clonotype has a count of ten or more. J is TRBJ2-1 and V is TRBV7-7; no clear D. The CDR3 contains 13 residues. CDR1 and CDR2 (germline): SSHAT, FNYEAQ (reference sequence). V dropped 5 bases and J dropped 10 bases, with 15 bases sitting between them. CDR3 bases: TGTGCCAGCAGCGGTCCCGCGTCCCGGGAGCAGTTCTTC. As protein: CASSGPASREQFF.

This clonotype was detected ten times or more. The V gene is TRBV10-3, the J gene TRBJ1-3; 9 bases fit TRBD1. CDR3 length: 13 amino acids. V gave up 9 bases and J gave up 3 bases; unmatched junction bases: 3. Germline-derived CDR1 and CDR2 are ENHRY and SYGVKD. DNA of the CDR3: TGTGCCATGGGACAGGGAATTGGAAACACCATATATTTT. Protein sequence: CAMGQGIGNTIYF.

This clonotype is deemed medium-sized. The chain employs TRBV7-2 and TRBJ2-3, with D maybe TRBD1 (5 bases). V was trimmed by 3 bases and J by 4 bases, leaving 14 bases between them. The CDR3 has 15 amino acids. Germline V CDR1 and CDR2: SGHTA, FQGNSA. The CDR3 nucleotides are TGTGCCAGCAGCTTCACAGGATCAATCCCAGATACGCAGTATTTT. This translates into CASSFTGSIPDTQYF.

This clonotype was counted at least ten times. The V and J genes are TRBV4-1 and TRBJ1-2; no definite D call. Trimming removed 0 bases at V and 8 bases at J, with 10 bases between. CDR1 is MGHRA, CDR2 YSYEKL, per germline. CDR3 length: 13 amino acids. The CDR3 spells CASSQDGVGGYTF. The CDR3, as DNA: TGCGCCAGCAGCCAAGATGGGGTAGGAGGCTACACCTTC.

This clonotype was seen many times. The chain is built from TRBV7-2 and TRBJ1-3, with D maybe TRBD1 (5 bases). The CDR3 has 14 amino acids. V gave up 8 bases and J gave up 1 base, with 12 bases separating them. CDR1 and CDR2 (germline): SGHTA, FQGNSA. The CDR3 DNA is TGTGCCAGCGGGGCGCTATTATCTGGAAACACCATATATTTT. Amino acids: CASGALLSGNTIYF.

This clonotype was seen at least ten times. The chain recombines TRBV19 with TRBJ1-5; unclear D gene. CDR3 length equals 16 residues. V lost 6 bases to trimming and J lost 2 bases, with 17 bases between them. Germline CDR1 and CDR2: LNHDA and SQIVND (reference sequence). As DNA, the CDR3 is TGTGCCAGTAGCCTCCGGGTGGGAGATCGCAATCAGCCCCAGCATTTT. Protein product: CASSLRVGDRNQPQHF.